This paragraph covers one T cell receptor (beta chain) sequence. With 5 bases clipped from V and 3 bases from J, the junction kept 13 bases outside the gene matches. There are 17 residues in the CDR3. This record belongs to a study of blood T cells in healthy people across ages. Donors gave around 9.3 milliliters of peripheral blood apiece. A second about 7 to 11 cycle PCR used barcoded and J-beta primers. In TCRdb, the 5' RACE reads were re-called with MiXCR into one record per CDR3 protein. The top ten hold roughly 22% of the sample, which has about 720,000 distinct CDR3 sequences, 22% seen once. The receptor was isolated from a man aged 65-85 years in good health. The material sequenced was blood. This chain connects TRBV12-3 or TRBV12-4 to TRBJ2-4, with 7 bases identical to TRBD2. The CDR3 sequence is CASSLRLAEAVKNIQYF. CDR3 bases: TGTGCCAGCAGTCTCAGACTAGCCGAGGCAGTCAAAAACATTCAGTACTTC.